One and the same sample provided the 10 T cell receptor beta chains below, sequenced in a study of control samples from healthy donors and cancer patients. Sequencing was performed with immunoSEQ multiplex PCR; in TCRdb, only in-frame clones are kept and a portion is missing. There are roughly 100,000 clones in the sample; 88% occur only once, and over 12% lies in the top ten. Specimen: blood. Receptors originate from a man aged 25 to 40 in good health.

CDR3 sequence: CASRLTGNEKLFF. The CDR3 DNA is TGTGCCAGCAGGTTGACAGGGAATGAAAAACTGTTTTTT. The chain carries TRBV28 and TRBJ1-4; 7 nucleotides align to TRBD1. The germline V gene has CDR1 MDHEN and CDR2 SYDVKM. The CDR3 spans 13 residues. V lost 6 bases, J lost 5 bases, and 3 bases stayed unmatched. Looking up the rest from reference TRBV28 and TRBJ1-4 gives the full variable domain: DVKVTQSSRYLVKRTGEKVFLECVQDMDHENMFWYRQDPGLGLRLIYFSYDVKMKEKGDIPEGYSVSREKKERFSLILESASTNQTSMYLCASRLTGNEKLFFGSGTQLSVL.

CDR3 in amino acids: CASSYLLEQGPGELFF. The CDR3 DNA is TGTGCCAGCAGTTACTTATTAGAACAGGGGCCCGGGGAGCTGTTTTTT. The chain links TRBV27 to TRBJ2-2, with 7 nucleotides matching TRBD1. CDR1 MNHEY and CDR2 SMNVEV come from the germline V gene (reference sequence). The CDR3 is 16 residues long. Trimming at V came to 4 bases and at J to 6 bases, leaving 11 bases not matched to a gene.

This rearrangement joins TRBV2 to TRBJ1-2, with a weak D call TRBD1 (5 bases). CDR1 SNHLY and CDR2 FYNNEI come from the germline V gene. Between the trimmed V and J ends, which lost 5 bases and 7 bases, there was a span of 11 bases. The CDR3 runs to 12 residues. The chain's CDR3 is CASSQQVSGYTF. The CDR3 nucleotides read TGTGCCAGCAGTCAACAGGTTTCTGGCTACACCTTC.

The chain recombines TRBV3-1 (or the pseudogene TRBV3-2) with TRBJ2-3; D not resolved. The CDR3 runs 15 residues. Between the trimmed V and J ends, which lost 2 bases and 7 bases, there was a span of 16 bases. Germline V lookup: CDR1 LGHDT, CDR2 YNNKEL (reference sequence). The CDR3 is CASSQPRGLRNTQYF. As DNA, the CDR3 is TGTGCCAGCAGCCAACCCAGAGGCTTGCGCAATACGCAGTATTTT.

V and J are TRBV4-1 and TRBJ2-1; 7 positions agree with TRBD2. The CDR3 is 16 amino acids. CDR1 and CDR2 from the germline V gene are MGHRA and YSYEKL. The ends lost 4 bases at V and 6 bases at J; junction bases unmatched: 12. The CDR3 is CASSPTLAEGSNEQFF. In nucleotides, the CDR3 is TGCGCCAGCAGCCCAACTCTAGCGGAGGGGTCCAATGAGCAGTTCTTC.

The chain has TRBV5-1 and TRBJ1-1; the D gene is possibly TRBD1 (6 bases). Trimming shortened V by 0 bases and J by 2 bases, and 8 bases separated the two germline ends. The CDR3 contains 14 residues. Germline CDR1 is SGHRS and CDR2 is YFSETQ. The CDR3 DNA is TGCGCCAGCAGCTTGGTGGGGGCCAACACTGAAGCTTTCTTT. Translated: CASSLVGANTEAFF.

The chain employs TRBV19 and TRBJ2-1; D is perhaps TRBD2 (5 bases). Germline loops: CDR1 LNHDA, CDR2 SQIVND (reference sequence). The CDR3 length is 15 residues. V shed 4 bases and J shed 0 bases, with 10 bases lying between them. CDR3: CASSTSGSSYNEQFF. Here the CDR3 DNA reads TGTGCCAGTAGTACGAGCGGAAGCTCCTACAATGAGCAGTTCTTC. The full variable domain, rest sourced from reference TRBV19 and TRBJ2-1, is DGGITQSPKYLFRKEGQNVTLSCEQNLNHDAMYWYRQDPGQGLRLIYYSQIVNDFQKGDIAEGYSVSREKKESFPLTVTSAQKNPTAFYLCASSTSGSSYNEQFFGPGTRLTVL.

This chain connects TRBV5-1 to TRBJ2-1, with D unclear. V was pared by 0 bases and J by 0 bases, with 13 bases between. The germline CDR1 and CDR2 sequences are SGHRS and YFSETQ. The CDR3 runs to 17 residues. This CDR3 reads CASSLVASADSYNEQFF. CDR3 DNA sequence: TGCGCCAGCAGCTTGGTAGCCAGCGCGGACTCCTACAATGAGCAGTTCTTC.

This chain joins TRBV7-9 and TRBJ1-5; 8 bases map to TRBD1. Per germline, CDR1 SEHNR and CDR2 FQNEAQ (reference sequence). CDR3 size: 13 residues. V dropped 3 bases and J dropped 6; count of bases not matched to a gene: 1. The CDR3 nucleotides read TGTGCCAGCAGCTTTCAGGGGGCTCAGCCCCAGCATTTT. Translation: CASSFQGAQPQHF.

This sequence joins TRBV29-1 and TRBJ2-7, with TRBD2 matching 7 bases. CDR3 length: 12 residues. Germline CDR1 SQVTM, CDR2 ANQGSEA. The J segment lost 7 bases and the V segment lost 6 bases, leaving 9 bases of the junction unmatched. DNA of the CDR3: TGCAGCGTCCAGCGGGAACGGAGGGAGCAGTACTTC. Translated, it gives CSVQRERREQYF.